These 10 T cell receptor beta chains were all obtained from the same sample, sequenced in a study of PD-1 blockade in classical Hodgkin lymphoma. Every patient was affected by relapse after autologous stem cell transplantation, while exposure to brentuximab vedotin was not uniform. Profiled with immunoSEQ multiplex PCR; TCRdb holds only in-frame clones, not every one. In the table there are fewer than 75,000 clones, around 89% of which are singletons. The sequenced sample was peripheral blood mononuclear cells (PBMCs), obtained before the second cycle of nivolumab. The receptors stem from a human donor with classical Hodgkin lymphoma.

The V gene is TRBV7-8, the J gene TRBJ2-7; D gene unclear. The germline V gene has CDR1 SGHVS and CDR2 FQNEAQ. V gave up 2 bases and J gave up 4 bases, with 12 bases separating them. The CDR3 totals 14 residues. DNA for the CDR3: TGTGCCAGCAGCTTATTAGGGTCGGAATACGAGCAGTACTTC. Residues: CASSLLGSEYEQYF.

The chain employs TRBV7-9 and TRBJ2-3; D unresolved. CDR1 SEHNR and CDR2 FQNEAQ come from the germline V gene (reference sequence). The CDR3 loop spans 14 amino acids. With 4 bases removed from V and 3 bases from J, the gap between germline ends came to 11 bases. For the CDR3, the DNA is TGTGCCAGCAGCTCGGATCATCTTACAGATACGCAGTATTTT. Protein sequence: CASSSDHLTDTQYF.

The chain joins TRBV28 to TRBJ2-1; D uncertain. This CDR3 has 14 residues. V lost 1 base and J 5 bases, leaving 9 bases between the germline ends. The germline V gene has CDR1 MDHEN and CDR2 SYDVKM. CDR3 loop: CASSLSPGDNEQFF. The CDR3 nucleotides are TGTGCCAGCAGTTTATCGCCAGGAGACAATGAGCAGTTCTTC.

CDR3 sequence (DNA): TGCGCCAGCAGCTTGGCGCCGGGGGCAGGAACTGAAGCTTTCTTT. It encodes CASSLAPGAGTEAFF. The chain employs TRBV5-1 and TRBJ1-1; the D gene is possibly TRBD1 (6 bases). The germline V gene encodes CDR1 SGHRS and CDR2 YFSETQ. Trimming left V 0 bases short and J 5 bases short, with 14 bases between. The CDR3 totals 15 residues.

The gene calls are TRBV2 and TRBJ2-7; D unclear. The ends were cut back, 3 bases at V and 4 bases at J, with 19 bases in the middle. Per the germline V gene, CDR1 is SNHLY and CDR2 is FYNNEI. The CDR3 sequence is 16 residues long. Here the CDR3 reads CASSDSARLGPYEQYF. The CDR3 nucleotides are TGTGCCAGCAGTGATTCTGCTAGGCTAGGGCCTTACGAGCAGTACTTC.

This sequence joins TRBV7-9 and TRBJ2-3; no clear D gene. The CDR3 length is 16 residues. Trimming shortened V by 5 bases and J by 1 base, and 16 bases separated the two germline ends. Looked up from germline, CDR1 is SEHNR and CDR2 is FQNEAQ (reference sequence). DNA for the CDR3: TGTGCCAGCAGCCCCAGGAACAAACCGGGCACAGATACGCAGTATTTT. Translating it yields CASSPRNKPGTDTQYF.

This clone was detected a few times. The chain combines TRBV28 with TRBJ1-3, with 11 bases matching TRBD1. Germline V CDR1 and CDR2: MDHEN, SYDVKM. This CDR3 has 16 amino acids. V gave up 6 bases and J gave up 2 bases; unmatched junction bases: 6. In DNA form, the CDR3 reads TGTGCCAGCAGGAAACCGGGACAGGGGGCTGGAAACACCATATATTTT. The encoded protein is CASRKPGQGAGNTIYF.

The rearrangement links TRBV10-3 to TRBJ1-2, with D unresolved. Germline V gene data show CDR1 as ENHRY and CDR2 as SYGVKD. Trimming removed 6 bases at V and 7 bases at J, with 12 bases between. The CDR3 totals 12 residues. CDR3 loop: CAISGEVGGYTF. CDR3 nucleotides: TGTGCCATCAGCGGGGAAGTAGGTGGCTACACCTTC.

V is TRBV15 and J is TRBJ1-3; D is undetermined. V was trimmed by 0 bases and J by 0 bases, leaving 12 bases between them. Germline V gene lookup returns CDR1 LNHNV and CDR2 YYDKDF (reference sequence). The CDR3 is 17 amino acids. The CDR3: CATSREAVVRSGNTIYF. In DNA, the CDR3 is TGTGCCACCAGCAGAGAGGCAGTCGTACGCTCTGGAAACACCATATATTTT.

The chain couples TRBV5-1 to TRBJ1-3, with 8 nucleotides matching TRBD1. The CDR3 totals 15 residues. Germline CDR1 is SGHRS and CDR2 is YFSETQ. V was pared by 0 bases and J by 7 bases, with 6 bases of the junction left unmatched. CDR3 bases: TGCGCCAGCAGCTTGGACCGACAGGGGAGGAACACCATATATTTT. This gives the protein CASSLDRQGRNTIYF.